The 10 T cell receptor beta chains listed next were all sequenced from one sample in a study of T-cell reconstitution after alpha-beta-depleted transplantation in children. For TCRbeta, the library was prepared with unique molecular identifiers. TCRdb redid the calling of the PCR reads with MiXCR, one entry per CDR3 protein. The table shows fewer than 700,000 distinct CDR3 sequences, with 10% to 15% occurring only once. The source material was PBMCs, mostly from graft donor cells, sampled 360 days after TCRalphabeta/CD19-depleted stem cell transplant. The receptor source for this set is a male patient younger than 18 who had a stem cell transplant for acute myeloid leukemia, so the T cells may come from the graft donor.

The chain links TRBV28 to TRBJ2-7, with TRBD1 matching 10 bases. J was trimmed by 3 bases and V by 5 bases; bases with no gene match: 10. Germline V lookup: CDR1 MDHEN, CDR2 SYDVKM. The CDR3 loop spans 16 amino acids. CDR3 protein: CASSPHRDRGYYEQYF. The CDR3 DNA reads as TGTGCCAGCAGTCCTCACCGGGACAGGGGCTACTACGAGCAGTACTTC.

This clonotype was counted ten times or more. The J gene is TRBJ2-5, the V gene TRBV12-3 or TRBV12-4, with 10 positions matching TRBD2. The CDR3 covers 15 residues. With V trimmed by 3 bases and J by 1 base, 2 bases remained unmatched. The CDR3 DNA reads TGTGCCAGCAGTTTTATAGCGGGAGGCCAAGAGACCCAGTACTTC. This sequence encodes CASSFIAGGQETQYF.

This clonotype was observed at least ten times. The rearrangement links TRBV28 to TRBJ2-5; no reliable D call. The CDR3 covers 13 residues. Germline lookup yields CDR1 MDHEN and CDR2 SYDVKM. Trimming took off 11 bases at V and 4 bases at J, with 17 bases between the two ends. CDR3 bases: TGTGCCTCCACGGCCAGCGCTACAGAGACCCAGTACTTC. Translating gives CASTASATETQYF.

The chain combines TRBV27 with TRBJ2-5; 12 bases agree with TRBD2. This CDR3 comprises 14 residues. Germline V CDR1 and CDR2: MNHEY, SMNVEV (reference sequence). V shed 7 bases and J 4 bases; nucleotides not matched to a gene: 4. The CDR3 spells CASNRGLAGETQYF. The CDR3 coding sequence is TGTGCCAGCAATAGGGGACTAGCGGGAGAGACCCAGTACTTC.

In its sample, this clonotype was seen a few times. This chain uses TRBV12-3 or TRBV12-4 with TRBJ2-7, with D uncertain. Trimming shortened V by 6 bases and J by 5 bases, and 11 bases separated the two germline ends. CDR3 size: 12 residues. The CDR3, as DNA: TGTGCCAGCAGCGGTGGGTGGGACGAGCAGTACTTC. It encodes CASSGGWDEQYF.

V gene TRBV21-1 combines with J gene TRBJ2-7; TRBD2 was called by the table and not checked on the DNA. TRBV21-1 is a pseudogene locus. CDR3 length equals 17 residues. Here the CDR3 DNA reads TGTGCCAGCAGCAAAGGGGAGACTAGCGGGAGGACCTACGAGCAGTACTTC. It translates to CASSKGETSGRTYEQYF.

The chain employs TRBV3-1 and TRBJ2-4; TRBD2 matches 10 bases. In germline, CDR1 is LGHDT, CDR2 YNNKEL (reference sequence). This CDR3 is 19 amino acids long. V dropped 6 bases and J dropped 0; count of bases not matched to a gene: 14. CDR3 sequence reads: CASSPYGLAEDLAKNIQYF. DNA of the CDR3: TGTGCCAGCAGTCCCTACGGACTAGCGGAGGACCTAGCCAAAAACATTCAGTACTTC.

This clonotype showed up many times. The rearrangement joins TRBV12-3 or TRBV12-4 to TRBJ2-2; unclear D gene. The V end lost 3 bases, the J end lost 6 bases, and 11 bases lay between the germline ends. This CDR3 region has 14 residues. For the CDR3, the DNA is TGTGCCAGCAGTTTTGTATTTGAGTCCGGGGAGCTGTTTTTT. This gives the protein CASSFVFESGELFF.

This clonotype came up a few times. This sequence joins TRBV21-1 and TRBJ2-7; whether TRBD2, the table's D call, matches the DNA was not checked. TRBV21-1 constitutes a pseudogene. The CDR3 has 17 amino acids. CDR3 sequence reads: CASSKCTGASASYEQYF. The CDR3, as DNA: TGTGCCAGCAGCAAATGCACAGGGGCTAGCGCCAGCTACGAGCAGTACTTC.

The table lists this clonotype with many counts. The chain has TRBV7-9 and TRBJ2-1; D possibly corresponds to TRBD2 (6 bases). CDR3 length equals 19 residues. The V and J ends lost 0 bases and 1 base respectively, with 19 bases between them. From germline, CDR1 is SEHNR and CDR2 FQNEAQ (reference sequence). This CDR3 is CASSLATGVGWGSYNEQFF. DNA of the CDR3: TGTGCCAGCAGCTTAGCGACGGGAGTAGGCTGGGGGTCCTACAATGAGCAGTTCTTC.